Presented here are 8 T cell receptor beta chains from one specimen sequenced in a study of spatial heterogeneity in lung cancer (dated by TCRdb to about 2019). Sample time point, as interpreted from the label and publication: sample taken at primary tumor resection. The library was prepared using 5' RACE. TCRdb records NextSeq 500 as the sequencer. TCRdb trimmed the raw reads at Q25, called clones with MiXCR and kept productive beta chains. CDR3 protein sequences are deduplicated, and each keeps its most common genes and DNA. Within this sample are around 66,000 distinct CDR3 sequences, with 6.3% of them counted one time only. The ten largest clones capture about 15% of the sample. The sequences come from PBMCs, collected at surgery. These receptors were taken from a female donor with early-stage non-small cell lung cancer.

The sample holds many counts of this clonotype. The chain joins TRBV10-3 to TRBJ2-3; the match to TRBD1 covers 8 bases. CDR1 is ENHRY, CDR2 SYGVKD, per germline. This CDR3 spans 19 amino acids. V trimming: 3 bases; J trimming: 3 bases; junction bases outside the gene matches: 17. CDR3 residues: CAISELRDRGRMSTDTQYF. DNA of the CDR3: TGTGCCATCAGTGAACTCCGAGACAGGGGCCGAATGAGTACAGATACGCAGTATTTT.

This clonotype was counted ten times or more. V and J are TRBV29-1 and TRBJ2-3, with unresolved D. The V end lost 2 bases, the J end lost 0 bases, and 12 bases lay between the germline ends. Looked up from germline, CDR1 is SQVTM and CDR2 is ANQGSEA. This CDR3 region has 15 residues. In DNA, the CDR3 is TGCAGCGTTGAACCGCAGGATTCTAGCACAGATACGCAGTATTTT. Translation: CSVEPQDSSTDTQYF.

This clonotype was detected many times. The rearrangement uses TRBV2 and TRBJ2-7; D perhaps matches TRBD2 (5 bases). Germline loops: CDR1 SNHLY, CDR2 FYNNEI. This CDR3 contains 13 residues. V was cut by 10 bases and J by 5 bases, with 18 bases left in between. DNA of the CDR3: TGTGCCATCGCCGTTATTCGACTAAACGAGCAGTACTTC. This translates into CAIAVIRLNEQYF.

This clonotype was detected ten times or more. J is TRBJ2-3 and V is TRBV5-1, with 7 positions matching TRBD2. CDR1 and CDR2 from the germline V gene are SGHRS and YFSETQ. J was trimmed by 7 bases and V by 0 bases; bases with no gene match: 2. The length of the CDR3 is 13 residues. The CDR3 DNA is TGCGCCAGCAGCTTGGTCGGGGGGAATACGCAGTATTTT. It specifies CASSLVGGNTQYF.

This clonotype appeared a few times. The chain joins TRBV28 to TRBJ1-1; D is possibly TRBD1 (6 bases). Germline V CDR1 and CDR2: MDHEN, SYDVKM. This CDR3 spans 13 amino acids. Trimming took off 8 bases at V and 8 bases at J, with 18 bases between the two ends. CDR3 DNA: TGTGCCAGCCGATCCGGGACACCAAAAGAAGCTTTCTTT. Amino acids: CASRSGTPKEAFF.

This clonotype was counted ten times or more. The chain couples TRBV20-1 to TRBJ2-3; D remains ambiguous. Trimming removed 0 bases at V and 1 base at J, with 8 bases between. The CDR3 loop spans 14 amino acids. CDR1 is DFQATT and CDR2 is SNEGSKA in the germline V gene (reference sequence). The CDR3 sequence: CSARDRVGTDTQYF. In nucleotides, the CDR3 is TGCAGTGCTAGAGACCGAGTTGGCACAGATACGCAGTATTTT.

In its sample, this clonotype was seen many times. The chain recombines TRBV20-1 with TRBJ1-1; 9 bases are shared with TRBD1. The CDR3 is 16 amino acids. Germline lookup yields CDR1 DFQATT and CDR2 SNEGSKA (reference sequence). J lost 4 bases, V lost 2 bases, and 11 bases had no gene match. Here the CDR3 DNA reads TGCAGTGCTAGAAAGGGACAGGGCGCCCGGAGCACTGAAGCTTTCTTT. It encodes CSARKGQGARSTEAFF.

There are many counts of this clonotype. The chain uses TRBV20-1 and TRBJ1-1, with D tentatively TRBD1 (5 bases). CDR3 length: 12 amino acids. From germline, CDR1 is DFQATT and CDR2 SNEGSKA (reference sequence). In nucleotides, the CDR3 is TGCAGGGGTGAGGGGCAGGTCACTGAAGCTTTCTTT. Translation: CRGEGQVTEAFF.